This T cell receptor beta chain derives from a study of cytomegalovirus exposure and HLA in healthy donors. The CDR3 runs 15 residues. The germline gives CDR1 MNHEY, CDR2 SVGAGI. V lost 0 bases, J lost 8 bases, and 6 bases stayed unmatched. This clone was counted once. The assay was immunoSEQ multiplex PCR, and TCRdb's table has in-frame clones only and misses some. The sample yields some 200,000 clones, about 79% seen once. The chain uses TRBV6-5 and TRBJ1-2, with TRBD1 identical over 10 bases. The specimen was PBMCs. The receptor was derived from a woman in her twenties or thirties in good health and CMV-seropositive. CDR3: CASSYSRTGGWGYTF. The CDR3 coding sequence is TGTGCCAGCAGTTACTCGAGGACAGGGGGTTGGGGCTACACCTTC.